The 3 T cell receptor beta chains given below trace back to one sample, sequenced in a study of spatial heterogeneity in lung cancer. Time point described: sample taken at primary tumor resection. TCRdb passed the 5' RACE reads through MiXCR, listing each CDR3 protein once. Of 35,000 to 55,000 distinct CDR3 sequences detected, approximately 7% appear once; the ten largest clones hold 40% to 45%. This specimen consisted of PBMCs, obtained at surgery. The origin of the receptors is a female donor with early-stage non-small cell lung cancer.

This clonotype has at least ten counts. The rearrangement joins TRBV5-1 to TRBJ2-2; TRBD1 matches at 8 bases. There are 15 residues in the CDR3. The germline gives CDR1 SGHRS, CDR2 YFSETQ. With V trimmed by 3 bases and J by 0 bases, 1 base remained unmatched. The CDR3 nucleotides read TGCGCCAGCAGCTCAGGGGGCGCGAACACCGGGGAGCTGTTTTTT. It encodes CASSSGGANTGELFF.

At least ten counts were recorded for this clonotype. This CDR3 is CASSLWTGNGYTF. The CDR3 bases are TGCGCCAGCAGCTTGTGGACAGGGAATGGCTACACCTTC. J is TRBJ1-2 and V is TRBV5-1; 8 positions match TRBD1. The CDR3 has 13 amino acids. J was trimmed by 6 bases and V by 1 base; bases with no gene match: 2. The germline CDR1 and CDR2 sequences are SGHRS and YFSETQ.

In its sample, this clonotype was seen a few times. The chain has TRBV20-1 and TRBJ1-1; D is ambiguous. V was clipped by 3 bases and J by 0 bases, with 5 bases between them. This CDR3 spans 12 amino acids. CDR1 and CDR2 (germline): DFQATT, SNEGSKA (reference sequence). The CDR3 coding sequence is TGCAGTGCTAGGGTCCTGAACACTGAAGCTTTCTTT. Its translation is CSARVLNTEAFF.